The 30 T cell receptor beta chains below were found in one sample sequenced in a study of blood T cell repertoires in COVID-19. Profiling relied on immunoSEQ multiplex PCR, and the TCRdb table lists in-frame clones only, not all of them. The table includes roughly 140,000 clones, approximately 84% detected once. Specimen: PBMCs or T cells enriched from blood (not recorded which). The receptors were sampled from a young woman who had been exposed to COVID-19.

This chain joins TRBV19 and TRBJ2-1; TRBD1 agrees at 9 bases. The CDR3 runs 16 residues. Germline CDR1 LNHDA, CDR2 SQIVND (reference sequence). Unmatched junction bases numbered 11, after V lost 6 bases and J lost 5 bases. Here the CDR3 DNA reads TGTGCCAGTAGCAGGCCGGGACAGGGTACCCACAATGAGCAGTTCTTC. It codes for CASSRPGQGTHNEQFF.

DNA for the CDR3: TGCGCCAGCAGCCCCGGACTAGTACCACACTACGAGCAGTACTTC. This codes for CASSPGLVPHYEQYF. The chain couples TRBV4-1 to TRBJ2-7; 7 bases map to TRBD2. V lost 4 bases to trimming and J lost 3 bases; unmatched junction nucleotides: 9. Per the germline V gene, CDR1 is MGHRA and CDR2 is YSYEKL. This CDR3 is 15 amino acids long.

The V call is TRBV28, the J call TRBJ1-1; unclear D gene. The CDR3 is 12 residues long. V shed 7 bases and J shed 6 bases, with 12 bases lying between them. Germline assignment: CDR1 MDHEN and CDR2 SYDVKM. CDR3 nucleotides: TGTGCCAGCAAACAAAACGGGGCTGAAGCTTTCTTT. Its translation: CASKQNGAEAFF.

The V call is TRBV7-2, the J call TRBJ2-1; TRBD2 agrees at 14 bases. Germline CDR1 reads SGHTA; CDR2 reads FQGNSA. V lost 0 bases to trimming and J lost 8 bases; unmatched junction nucleotides: 9. The length of the CDR3 is 18 residues. CDR3 coding DNA: TGTGCCAGCAGCTTAGCGATCTTGGGACTAGCGGGAGTCTATGAGCAGTTCTTC. It encodes CASSLAILGLAGVYEQFF.

This clone has just a few counts. The chain combines TRBV5-1 with TRBJ2-7, with TRBD2 as a possible D gene (5 bases). Germline CDR1 and CDR2: SGHRS and YFSETQ. V lost 5 bases and J lost 7, with 19 bases in between. The CDR3 totals 14 residues. The CDR3 loop reads CASSPGFPAEEQYF. The CDR3 DNA reads as TGCGCCAGCAGTCCCGGCTTCCCAGCGGAGGAGCAGTACTTC.

The chain links TRBV13 to TRBJ2-7, with 8 bases matching TRBD2. The CDR3 is made up of 14 amino acids. Germline V lookup: CDR1 PRHDT, CDR2 FYEKMQ (reference sequence). The ends lost 5 bases at V and 4 bases at J; junction bases unmatched: 7. The CDR3 bases are TGTGCCAGCAGCCTTAGGGCTAGCGGGTACGAGCAGTACTTC. Amino acid sequence: CASSLRASGYEQYF.

The rearrangement uses TRBV18 and TRBJ2-7, with 9 bases that match TRBD1. Germline lookup yields CDR1 KGHSH and CDR2 LQKENI. The CDR3 spans 15 residues. The ends lost 0 bases at V and 2 bases at J; junction bases unmatched: 2. The CDR3 protein is CASSPPGQGPYEQYF. The CDR3 region has the DNA TGTGCCAGCTCACCACCGGGACAGGGTCCCTACGAGCAGTACTTC.

In its sample, this clone was seen once. The chain links TRBV4-1 to TRBJ1-1; D not certain. This CDR3 has 14 residues. Germline CDR1 reads MGHRA; CDR2 reads YSYEKL. Between the trimmed V and J ends, which lost 0 bases and 3 bases, there was a span of 8 bases. For the CDR3, the DNA is TGCGCCAGCAGCCAAGAGCCCGGAGACACTGAAGCTTTCTTT. This sequence encodes CASSQEPGDTEAFF.

V usage is TRBV7-9 and J usage is TRBJ2-3, with 10 bases aligning to TRBD2. Germline V gene data show CDR1 as SEHNR and CDR2 as FQNEAQ (reference sequence). This CDR3 comprises 17 residues. V dropped 6 bases and J dropped 0; count of bases not matched to a gene: 9. This CDR3 is CASRLAGSLTSTDTQYF. The CDR3 DNA reads TGTGCCAGCAGACTAGCGGGAAGCCTGACTAGCACAGATACGCAGTATTTT.

The gene calls are TRBV27 and TRBJ2-5; D is perhaps TRBD1 (5 bases). The V and J ends lost 10 bases and 3 bases respectively, with 15 bases between them. Looked up from germline, CDR1 is MNHEY and CDR2 is SMNVEV (reference sequence). The CDR3 contains 13 residues. Here the CDR3 DNA reads TGTGCCACCATGGGTTTAGGGGAAGAGACCCAGTACTTC. It is translated as CATMGLGEETQYF.

This clone appeared once. The J gene is TRBJ1-5, the V gene TRBV19; unclear D gene. This CDR3 contains 14 residues. Germline CDR1 reads LNHDA; CDR2 reads SQIVND (reference sequence). The V end lost 0 bases, the J end lost 4 bases, and 7 bases lay between the germline ends. Here the CDR3 reads CASSIENINQPQHF. CDR3 coding DNA: TGTGCCAGTAGTATAGAAAATATAAATCAGCCCCAGCATTTT.

The chain links TRBV12-3 or TRBV12-4 to TRBJ2-7; D might be TRBD2 (5 bases). The CDR3 covers 13 residues. V was clipped by 5 bases and J by 5 bases, with 13 bases between them. CDR3 sequence reads: CASSEGSFHEQYF. CDR3 sequence (DNA): TGTGCCAGCAGTGAGGGCAGTTTCCACGAGCAGTACTTC.

The V call is TRBV10-3, the J call TRBJ2-3; TRBD1 matches at 7 bases. Germline V gene sequence: CDR1 ENHRY, CDR2 SYGVKD. V shed 5 bases, J shed 3 bases, and the junction held 2 bases outside the gene matches. The CDR3 sequence is 13 residues long. The CDR3 region is CAISTGVTDTQYF. The CDR3 DNA follows: TGTGCCATCAGTACAGGGGTAACAGATACGCAGTATTTT.

This chain uses TRBV19 with TRBJ2-5, with D possibly being TRBD1 (6 bases). CDR3 size: 12 residues. Germline V lookup: CDR1 LNHDA, CDR2 SQIVND (reference sequence). V was cut by 11 bases and J by 0 bases, with 10 bases left in between. The CDR3 spells CASGQNQETQYF. As DNA, the CDR3 is TGTGCCTCCGGACAGAACCAAGAGACCCAGTACTTC.

This chain links TRBV19 with TRBJ1-2; no clear D gene. Germline CDR1 and CDR2: LNHDA and SQIVND (reference sequence). Between the trimmed V and J ends, which lost 10 bases and 1 base, there was a span of 16 bases. The CDR3 contains 14 residues. This CDR3 reads CATHPRGLNYGYTF. The CDR3 region has the DNA TGTGCCACCCATCCCCGGGGTCTTAACTATGGCTACACCTTC. The full variable domain, in which reference TRBV19 and TRBJ1-2 provide the parts outside the CDR3, is DGGITQSPKYLFRKEGQNVTLSCEQNLNHDAMYWYRQDPGQGLRLIYYSQIVNDFQKGDIAEGYSVSREKKESFPLTVTSAQKNPTAFYLCATHPRGLNYGYTFGSGTRLTVV.

This chain uses TRBV5-1 with TRBJ2-7; a weak D match, TRBD2 (5 bases). V was shortened by 0 bases and J by 5 bases, with 12 bases between the two germline ends. In germline, CDR1 is SGHRS, CDR2 YFSETQ. The CDR3 sequence is 14 residues long. CDR3 nucleotide sequence: TGCGCCAGCAGCTTGGTAGACTACGGTGACGAGCAGTACTTC. Translating it yields CASSLVDYGDEQYF.

Here the CDR3 DNA reads TGTGCCAGCAGCTCTTCCGGGACAGGGGGCAATGAGCAGTTCTTC. Translating gives CASSSSGTGGNEQFF. This rearrangement joins TRBV5-4 to TRBJ2-1; 11 nucleotides line up with TRBD1. The V gene end was trimmed by 3 bases and the J gene end by 6 bases; junction bases not matched to a gene: 5. Germline values: CDR1 SGHNT, CDR2 YYREEE (reference sequence). The CDR3 has 15 amino acids.

CDR3 sequence reads: CASSKAFASGFSYEQYF. In nucleotides, the CDR3 is TGTGCCAGCAGCAAAGCCTTCGCTAGCGGTTTCTCCTACGAGCAGTACTTC. V gene TRBV21-1 combines with J gene TRBJ2-7; TRBD2, the D gene given by the table, was not confirmed from the DNA. TRBV21-1 has pseudogene status. This CDR3 region has 17 residues.

This rearrangement joins TRBV30 to TRBJ2-5; 8 bases align to TRBD2. V gave up 4 bases and J gave up 3 bases; unmatched junction bases: 4. Looked up from germline, CDR1 is GTSNPN and CDR2 is SVGIG (reference sequence). This CDR3 has 13 amino acids. In DNA, the CDR3 is TGTGCCTGGAACAGCGGGAGCGAAGAGACCCAGTACTTC. Its translation: CAWNSGSEETQYF.

The chain employs TRBV10-3 and TRBJ1-4; 7 positions match TRBD1. The CDR3 loop spans 14 amino acids. V lost 6 bases to trimming and J lost 7 bases; unmatched junction nucleotides: 8. Germline CDR1 ENHRY, CDR2 SYGVKD. CDR3 in amino acids: CAIRADRQGEKLFF. CDR3 DNA sequence: TGTGCCATCAGGGCGGACAGGCAGGGTGAAAAACTGTTTTTT.

The genes are TRBV24-1 and TRBJ1-4; 7 bases map to TRBD1. The CDR3 runs 15 residues. V was pared by 4 bases and J by 4 bases, with 5 bases of the junction left unmatched. Germline V lookup: CDR1 KGHDR, CDR2 SFDVKD. This chain's CDR3 is CATSDSGTVNEKLFF. The CDR3 DNA follows: TGTGCCACCAGTGACTCCGGGACAGTTAATGAAAAACTGTTTTTT.

This rearrangement joins TRBV18 to TRBJ2-1, with D unclear. Trimming took 6 bases from V and 5 from J, leaving 14 bases between them. Germline V gene lookup returns CDR1 KGHSH and CDR2 LQKENI. The CDR3 has 14 residues. CDR3 sequence reads: CASSRNHQDNEQFF. The DNA of the CDR3 is TGTGCCAGCTCCCGAAACCACCAGGACAATGAGCAGTTCTTC.

This clone was observed a handful of times. V is TRBV12-5 and J is TRBJ1-1, with 9 bases lining up with TRBD1. Germline V CDR1 and CDR2: LGHNT, FRNRAP. The trim removed 1 base at V and 5 bases at J, leaving 5 bases unmatched. This CDR3 comprises 15 residues. The CDR3 loop reads CASGLAQGAGTEAFF. CDR3 coding DNA: TGTGCTAGTGGTTTGGCACAGGGGGCAGGAACTGAAGCTTTCTTT. Full variable domain (rest looked up from reference TRBV12-5 and TRBJ1-1): DARVTQTPRHKVTEMGQEVTMRCQPILGHNTVFWYRQTMMQGLELLAYFRNRAPLDDSGMPKDRFSAEMPDATLATLKIQPSEPRDSAVYFCASGLAQGAGTEAFFGQGTRLTVV.

This chain's CDR3 is CASSLDGGPEAFF. In nucleotides, the CDR3 is TGTGCCAGCAGCTTAGACGGGGGTCCTGAAGCTTTCTTT. This rearrangement joins TRBV7-9 to TRBJ1-1; D may be TRBD1 (5 bases). From germline, CDR1 is SEHNR and CDR2 FQNEAQ (reference sequence). V shed 1 base and J shed 6 bases, with 9 bases lying between them. The CDR3 runs 13 residues.

The rearrangement uses TRBV7-9 and TRBJ1-4; maybe TRBD1 (6 bases). The length of the CDR3 is 16 residues. The V end was cut by 5 bases, the J end by 4 bases, with 17 bases between. CDR1 SEHNR and CDR2 FQNEAQ come from the germline V gene (reference sequence). The CDR3 loop reads CASSRHSGTNNEKLFF. In nucleotides, the CDR3 is TGTGCCAGCAGCAGACACTCCGGGACAAATAATGAAAAACTGTTTTTT.

This chain uses TRBV5-1 with TRBJ2-1, with 10 bases fitting TRBD2. This CDR3 comprises 17 residues. CDR1 is SGHRS and CDR2 is YFSETQ in the germline V gene. V lost 4 bases and J lost 7; bases outside the gene matches: 14. In DNA form, the CDR3 reads TGCGCCAGCAGCCCCAGGACTAGCGGTAATGGGGGAAATGAGCAGTTCTTC. It encodes CASSPRTSGNGGNEQFF.

The CDR3: CASSSARGLLHF. CDR3 coding DNA: TGTGCCAGCAGTTCTGCCAGGGGGTTATTACATTTT. The gene calls are TRBV12-3 or TRBV12-4 and TRBJ1-5; 7 bases align to TRBD1. V shed 4 bases and J 16 bases; nucleotides not matched to a gene: 10. This CDR3 has 12 residues.

The rearrangement uses TRBV7-6 and TRBJ1-4, with D hard to call. Germline V gives CDR1 SGHVS, CDR2 FNYEAQ. Trimming removed 2 bases at V and 5 bases at J, with 15 bases between. The CDR3 contains 16 residues. CDR3 region: CASSLFRSAGNEKLFF. The CDR3 coding sequence is TGTGCCAGCAGCTTATTCAGGAGTGCGGGAAATGAAAAACTGTTTTTT.

The rearrangement uses TRBV27 and TRBJ2-2; 8 bases line up with TRBD1. The CDR3 extends over 13 amino acids. V shed 6 bases and J 6 bases; nucleotides not matched to a gene: 3. Germline V CDR1 and CDR2: MNHEY, SMNVEV (reference sequence). CDR3: CASRNRGAGELFF. The CDR3 DNA follows: TGTGCCAGCAGGAACAGGGGGGCCGGGGAGCTGTTTTTT.

The chain carries TRBV4-3 and TRBJ2-7, with D maybe TRBD2 (6 bases). This CDR3 region has 18 residues. V lost 0 bases, J lost 0 bases, and 18 bases lay in between. CDR1 is LGHNA, CDR2 YSLEER, per germline. CDR3 sequence: CASSQDKIRAGLSYEQYF. The CDR3 DNA follows: TGCGCCAGCAGCCAAGATAAAATAAGGGCGGGGCTCTCCTACGAGCAGTACTTC.